This TCR beta chain originates from a study of shared clonotypes between healthy human individuals. Samples underwent the assay at deep level. Once extracted for a subset, genomic DNA was divided evenly among several immunoSEQ plates. Approximately 29,000 T cell genomes, or approximately 300 ng DNA, went into replicate PCRs of unsorted PBMC. Ten immunoSEQ deep assay plates were used to sequence unsorted PBMC DNA. Using immunoSEQ multiplex PCR, the repertoire was profiled, and TCRdb retains in-frame clones only, with some absent. The profile shows about 470,000 clones, about 85% of them singletons. The CDR3 runs 14 residues. The ends were cut back, 0 bases at V and 4 bases at J, with 9 bases in the middle. The germline CDR1 and CDR2 sequences are SGHAT and FQNNGV.

This clonotype was obtained from a woman aged 40-49 years in good health. Some clones in this sample may be carry-over from other donors' samples. Material for sequencing was PBMCs. The genes are TRBV11-2 and TRBJ1-1; possible D gene TRBD1, 5 bases. CDR3 in amino acids: CASSLDRVGTEAFF. CDR3 sequence (DNA): TGTGCCAGCAGCTTAGACAGGGTCGGCACTGAAGCTTTCTTT.